A selection of T cell receptor beta chains follows, all from one sample in a study of blood T cells in healthy people across ages. TCRdb passed the 5' RACE reads through MiXCR, listing each CDR3 protein once. The repertoire holds about 730,000 distinct CDR3 sequences, with more than 40% as singletons. Sequencing input: blood. These receptors originate from a woman aged 55-69 years in good health. Each CDR3 is given with its conserved first and last residue. The order of the fields is D gene, V gene, CDR3 length, CDR3 protein. The D gene is left open where the match is weak.

d_call: TRBD1
v_call: TRBV3-1
cdr3_length: 14
cdr3_aa: CASSPTGPRKEQYF

d_call: TRBD2
v_call: TRBV7-2
cdr3_length: 16
cdr3_aa: CASSLAIAGVGETQYF

d_call: TRBD1
v_call: TRBV27
cdr3_length: 17
cdr3_aa: CASRPGQGTFFGGTQYF

d_call: .
v_call: TRBV12-3/TRBV12-4
cdr3_length: 13
cdr3_aa: CASSRIGTDTQYF

d_call: .
v_call: TRBV6-5
cdr3_length: 14
cdr3_aa: CASSYEGQSYEQYF

d_call: .
v_call: TRBV7-2
cdr3_length: 10
cdr3_aa: CASSLREQFF

d_call: .
v_call: TRBV12-3/TRBV12-4
cdr3_length: 11
cdr3_aa: CASATFYEQYF

d_call: .
v_call: TRBV29-1
cdr3_length: 11
cdr3_aa: CSAQSRPEQFF

d_call: .
v_call: TRBV3-1
cdr3_length: 14
cdr3_aa: CASSGGILTDTQYF

d_call: TRBD1
v_call: TRBV12-3/TRBV12-4
cdr3_length: 15
cdr3_aa: CASSFRQGDTGELFF

d_call: TRBD2
v_call: TRBV7-3
cdr3_length: 15
cdr3_aa: CASSPRGGDSDTQYF

d_call: TRBD1
v_call: TRBV5-8
cdr3_length: 14
cdr3_aa: CASSRGQGHYEQYF

d_call: TRBD1
v_call: TRBV7-8
cdr3_length: 14
cdr3_aa: CASSRRGESTEAFF

d_call: TRBD1
v_call: TRBV4-3
cdr3_length: 15
cdr3_aa: CASSQAGQGAYEQYF

d_call: .
v_call: TRBV27
cdr3_length: 14
cdr3_aa: CASSLVGFSGELFF

d_call: .
v_call: TRBV28
cdr3_length: 11
cdr3_aa: CASSLHGGAFF

d_call: TRBD2
v_call: TRBV20-1
cdr3_length: 14
cdr3_aa: CSAYRLAGNNEQFF

d_call: .
v_call: TRBV4-1
cdr3_length: 17
cdr3_aa: CASSQDWVGGSYNEQFF

d_call: .
v_call: TRBV6-6
cdr3_length: 14
cdr3_aa: CASTDGTSKQPQHF

d_call: .
v_call: TRBV28
cdr3_length: 14
cdr3_aa: CASSFEERQETQFF

d_call: .
v_call: TRBV12-3/TRBV12-4
cdr3_length: 16
cdr3_aa: CASSLALSSGANVLTF

d_call: .
v_call: TRBV12-3/TRBV12-4
cdr3_length: 13
cdr3_aa: CASSEGGQETQYF

d_call: .
v_call: TRBV20-1
cdr3_length: 12
cdr3_aa: CSARDFKFSLHF

d_call: TRBD1
v_call: TRBV20-1
cdr3_length: 16
cdr3_aa: CSAREGDRGLNTEAFF

d_call: .
v_call: TRBV4-2
cdr3_length: 15
cdr3_aa: CASSQELVLNPEAFF

d_call: .
v_call: TRBV5-1
cdr3_length: 18
cdr3_aa: CASSLEVKTDSYNSTLHF

d_call: .
v_call: TRBV11-2
cdr3_length: 15
cdr3_aa: CASSMGGASNTEAFF

d_call: .
v_call: TRBV7-9
cdr3_length: 13
cdr3_aa: CASSPQSPDTQYF

d_call: TRBD2
v_call: TRBV7-2
cdr3_length: 16
cdr3_aa: CASRLTSGRGTDTQYF

d_call: .
v_call: TRBV29-1
cdr3_length: 15
cdr3_aa: CSVEVPRALGYGYTF

d_call: TRBD1
v_call: TRBV4-3
cdr3_length: 17
cdr3_aa: CASSQDPAGGIGNTIYF

d_call: .
v_call: TRBV10-3
cdr3_length: 13
cdr3_aa: CAISGEENYGYTF

d_call: .
v_call: TRBV4-2
cdr3_length: 16
cdr3_aa: CASSQVLRTTYNEQFF

d_call: .
v_call: TRBV7-9
cdr3_length: 14
cdr3_aa: CASHPGTANTEAFF

d_call: TRBD2
v_call: TRBV5-5
cdr3_length: 15
cdr3_aa: CASSPRTSGYNEQYF

d_call: TRBD1
v_call: TRBV5-6
cdr3_length: 15
cdr3_aa: CASSILDRGQETQYF

d_call: TRBD2
v_call: TRBV28
cdr3_length: 17
cdr3_aa: CASSLSLSGISTDTQYF

d_call: .
v_call: TRBV5-6
cdr3_length: 15
cdr3_aa: CASSPGRDLTKTQYF

d_call: TRBD2
v_call: TRBV6-2/TRBV6-3
cdr3_length: 15
cdr3_aa: CANSPRTSGPKGQFF

d_call: .
v_call: TRBV7-3
cdr3_length: 13
cdr3_aa: CASSYGGSEGYTF

d_call: TRBD2
v_call: TRBV20-1
cdr3_length: 13
cdr3_aa: CSATGLAGVPLYF

d_call: .
v_call: TRBV20-1
cdr3_length: 14
cdr3_aa: CSARSFGQKYEQYF

d_call: TRBD2
v_call: TRBV7-3
cdr3_length: 17
cdr3_aa: CASSPQGLAGGTGELFF

d_call: .
v_call: TRBV7-9
cdr3_length: 20
cdr3_aa: CASSLAKRAARWGAKNIQYF

d_call: TRBD2
v_call: TRBV7-2
cdr3_length: 14
cdr3_aa: CASSRGLAGVEQYF

d_call: .
v_call: TRBV10-2
cdr3_length: 15
cdr3_aa: CASSVPDSGHSPLHF

d_call: TRBD2
v_call: TRBV9
cdr3_length: 14
cdr3_aa: CASSTQGLAETQYF

d_call: .
v_call: TRBV6-6
cdr3_length: 14
cdr3_aa: CASTPRGTEYGYTF

d_call: .
v_call: TRBV20-1
cdr3_length: 14
cdr3_aa: CSASSLATNEKLFF

d_call: .
v_call: TRBV28
cdr3_length: 15
cdr3_aa: CASSLGRISSYEQYF